Following are 2 T cell receptor beta chains from one sample sequenced in a study of CD8+CD57+ T cells in acquired aplastic anemia. Genomic DNA, serving as template, underwent TCR beta VDJ and CDR3 profiling. TCRdb reanalysed the reads using MiXCR and keeps one entry per CDR3 protein. The profile covers approximately 81,000 distinct CDR3 sequences, with under 50% appearing a single time and about 66% taken by the ten largest. The source material was sorted CD4+, CD8+, or CD8+CD57+ T cells (not recorded which) from PBMCs. These receptors came from a human donor in good health, serving as a control.

In this sample, this clonotype turned up a few times. This sequence joins TRBV9 and TRBJ1-3; D not resolved. Germline V gene lookup returns CDR1 SGDLS and CDR2 YYNGEE. The CDR3 extends over 15 amino acids. The V end was cut by 4 bases, the J end by 0 bases, with 11 bases between. The CDR3 nucleotides read TGTGCCAGCAGCCCAGGTCCCCTCTCTGGAAACACCATATATTTT. This codes for CASSPGPLSGNTIYF. Supplemented by reference TRBV9 and TRBJ1-3, the full variable domain reads DSGVTQTPKHLITATGQRVTLRCSPRSGDLSVYWYQQSLDQGLQFLIQYYNGEERAKGNILERFSAQQFPDLHSELNLSSLELGDSALYFCASSPGPLSGNTIYFGEGSWLTVV.

At least ten counts were recorded for this clonotype. The J gene is TRBJ2-1, the V gene TRBV7-6, with D uncertain. The CDR3 is 16 amino acids. Germline V gene sequence: CDR1 SGHVS, CDR2 FNYEAQ. V was cut by 5 bases and J by 0 bases, with 14 bases left in between. CDR3 loop: CASSLGSKSSYNEQFF. For the CDR3, the DNA is TGTGCCAGCAGCCTGGGGTCCAAGAGCTCCTACAATGAGCAGTTCTTC.